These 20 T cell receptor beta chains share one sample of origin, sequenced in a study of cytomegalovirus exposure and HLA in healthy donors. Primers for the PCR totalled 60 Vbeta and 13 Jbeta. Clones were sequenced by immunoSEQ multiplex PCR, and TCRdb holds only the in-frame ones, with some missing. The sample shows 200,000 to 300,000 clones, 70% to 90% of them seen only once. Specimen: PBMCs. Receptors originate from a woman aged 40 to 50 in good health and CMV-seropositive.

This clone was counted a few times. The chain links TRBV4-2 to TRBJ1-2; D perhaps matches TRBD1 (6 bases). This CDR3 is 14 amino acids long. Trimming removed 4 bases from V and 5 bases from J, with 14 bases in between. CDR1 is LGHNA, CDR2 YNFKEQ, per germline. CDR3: CASSLPQQGYGYTF. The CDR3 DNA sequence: TGTGCCAGCAGCCTACCACAACAGGGTTATGGCTACACCTTC.

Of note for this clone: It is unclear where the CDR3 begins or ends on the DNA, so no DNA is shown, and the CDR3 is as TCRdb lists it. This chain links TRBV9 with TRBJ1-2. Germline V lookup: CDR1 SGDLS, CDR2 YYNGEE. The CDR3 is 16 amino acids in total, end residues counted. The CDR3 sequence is CASSVRGGAVGPGYTF.

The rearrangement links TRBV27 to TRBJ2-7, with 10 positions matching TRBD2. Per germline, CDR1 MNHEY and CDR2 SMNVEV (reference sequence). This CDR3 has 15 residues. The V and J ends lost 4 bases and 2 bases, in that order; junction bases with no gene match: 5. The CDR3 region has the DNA TGTGCCAGCAGTTCTGGACTAGCGGTTACCTACGAGCAGTACTTC. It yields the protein CASSSGLAVTYEQYF.

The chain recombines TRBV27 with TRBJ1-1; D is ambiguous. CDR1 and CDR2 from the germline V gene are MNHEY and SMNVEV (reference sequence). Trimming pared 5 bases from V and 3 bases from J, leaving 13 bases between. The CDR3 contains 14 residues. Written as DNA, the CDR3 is TGTGCCAGCAGTCTCGGAGGGCGCGACACTGAAGCTTTCTTT. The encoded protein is CASSLGGRDTEAFF.

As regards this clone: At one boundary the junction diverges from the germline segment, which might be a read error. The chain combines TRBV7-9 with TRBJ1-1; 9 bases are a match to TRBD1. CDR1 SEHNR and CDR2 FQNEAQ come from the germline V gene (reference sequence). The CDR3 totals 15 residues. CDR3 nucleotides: TGTTCCAGCAGCCCTAAGACAGGGGGAAACACTGAAGCTTTCTTT. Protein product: CSSSPKTGGNTEAFF.

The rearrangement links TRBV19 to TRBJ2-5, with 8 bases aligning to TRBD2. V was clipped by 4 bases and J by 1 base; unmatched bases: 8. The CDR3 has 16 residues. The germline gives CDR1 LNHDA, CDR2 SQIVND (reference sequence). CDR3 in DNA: TGTGCCAGTAGTACCCAAGCGGGACTAGTCCAAGAGACCCAGTACTTC. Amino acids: CASSTQAGLVQETQYF. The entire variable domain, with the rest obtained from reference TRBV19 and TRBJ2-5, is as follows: DGGITQSPKYLFRKEGQNVTLSCEQNLNHDAMYWYRQDPGQGLRLIYYSQIVNDFQKGDIAEGYSVSREKKESFPLTVTSAQKNPTAFYLCASSTQAGLVQETQYFGPGTRLLVL.

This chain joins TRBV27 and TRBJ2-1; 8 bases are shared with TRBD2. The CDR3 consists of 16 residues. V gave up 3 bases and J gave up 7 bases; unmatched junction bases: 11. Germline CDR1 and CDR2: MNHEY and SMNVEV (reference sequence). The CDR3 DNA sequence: TGTGCCAGCAGTTTGGGGTACGGGAGGGCAAGAAATGAGCAGTTCTTC. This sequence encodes CASSLGYGRARNEQFF.

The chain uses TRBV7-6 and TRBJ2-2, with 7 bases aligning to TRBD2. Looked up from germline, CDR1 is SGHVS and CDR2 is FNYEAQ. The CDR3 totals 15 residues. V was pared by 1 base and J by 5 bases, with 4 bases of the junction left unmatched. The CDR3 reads CASSLDTGLTGELFF. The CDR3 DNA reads TGTGCCAGCAGCTTAGATACGGGACTAACCGGGGAGCTGTTTTTT.

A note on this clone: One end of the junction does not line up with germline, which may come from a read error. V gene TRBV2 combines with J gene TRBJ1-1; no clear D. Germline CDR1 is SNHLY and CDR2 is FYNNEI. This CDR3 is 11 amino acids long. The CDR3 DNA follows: TGTGCCAGCAGTGAATTGTCTGAGGCTTTCTTT. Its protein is CASSELSEAFF.

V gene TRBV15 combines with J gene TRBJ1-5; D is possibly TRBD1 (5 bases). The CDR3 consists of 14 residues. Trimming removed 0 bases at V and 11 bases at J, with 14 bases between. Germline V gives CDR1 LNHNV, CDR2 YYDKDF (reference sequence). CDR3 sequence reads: CATSRDGGKGAQHF. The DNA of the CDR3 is TGTGCCACCAGCAGAGATGGGGGGAAAGGGGCCCAGCATTTT. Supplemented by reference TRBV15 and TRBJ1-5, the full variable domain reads DAMVIQNPRYQVTQFGKPVTLSCSQTLNHNVMYWYQQKSSQAPKLLFHYYDKDFNNEADTPDNFQSRRPNTSFCFLDIRSPGLGDTAMYLCATSRDGGKGAQHFGDGTRLSIL.

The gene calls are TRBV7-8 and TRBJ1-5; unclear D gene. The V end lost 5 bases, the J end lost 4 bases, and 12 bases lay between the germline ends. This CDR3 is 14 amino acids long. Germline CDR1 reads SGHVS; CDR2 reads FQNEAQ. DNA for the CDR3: TGTGCCAGCAGCCACCGGCGGGTGAATCAGCCCCAGCATTTT. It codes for CASSHRRVNQPQHF.

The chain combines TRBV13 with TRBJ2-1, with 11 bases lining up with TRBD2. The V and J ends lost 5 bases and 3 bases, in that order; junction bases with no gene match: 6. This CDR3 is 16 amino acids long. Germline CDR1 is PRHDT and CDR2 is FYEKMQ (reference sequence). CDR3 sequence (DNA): TGTGCCAGCAGCCCCCGACTAGCGGGAAGCTACAATGAGCAGTTCTTC. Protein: CASSPRLAGSYNEQFF.

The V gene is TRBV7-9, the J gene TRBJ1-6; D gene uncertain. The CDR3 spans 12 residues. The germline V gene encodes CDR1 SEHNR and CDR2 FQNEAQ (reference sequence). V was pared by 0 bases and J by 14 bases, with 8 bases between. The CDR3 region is CASSLATFALHF. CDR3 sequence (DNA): TGTGCCAGCAGCTTAGCCACTTTTGCCCTCCACTTT. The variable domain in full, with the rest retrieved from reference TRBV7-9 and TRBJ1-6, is DTGVSQNPRHKITKRGQNVTFRCDPISEHNRLYWYRQTLGQGPEFLTYFQNEAQLEKSRLLSDRFSAERPKGSFSTLEIQRTEQGDSAMYLCASSLATFALHFGNGTRLTVT.

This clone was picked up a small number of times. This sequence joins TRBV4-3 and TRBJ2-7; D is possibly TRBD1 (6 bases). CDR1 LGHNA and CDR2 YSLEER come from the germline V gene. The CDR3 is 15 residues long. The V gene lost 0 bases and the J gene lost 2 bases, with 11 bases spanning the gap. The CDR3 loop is CASSQDLGTTYEQYF. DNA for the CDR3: TGCGCCAGCAGCCAAGATCTAGGGACAACCTACGAGCAGTACTTC.

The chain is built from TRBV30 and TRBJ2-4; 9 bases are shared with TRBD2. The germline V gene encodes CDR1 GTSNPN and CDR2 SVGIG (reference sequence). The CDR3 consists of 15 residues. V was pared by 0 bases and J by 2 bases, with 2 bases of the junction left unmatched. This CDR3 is CAWSVAGGSKNIQYF. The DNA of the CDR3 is TGTGCCTGGAGTGTAGCGGGGGGCTCCAAAAACATTCAGTACTTC. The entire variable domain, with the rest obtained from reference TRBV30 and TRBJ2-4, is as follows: SQTIHQWPATLVQPVGSPLSLECTVEGTSNPNLYWYRQAAGRGLQLLFYSVGIGQISSEVPQNLSASRPQDRQFILSSKKLLLSDSGFYLCAWSVAGGSKNIQYFGAGTRLSVL.

This chain's CDR3 is CASSFTGGYEQFF. For the CDR3, the DNA is TGTGCCAGCAGCTTCACAGGGGGCTATGAGCAGTTCTTC. This chain joins TRBV7-6 and TRBJ2-1, with 9 bases identical to TRBD1. This CDR3 contains 13 residues. Trimming removed 3 bases from V and 8 bases from J; junction bases left unmatched: 2. The germline CDR1 and CDR2 sequences are SGHVS and FNYEAQ.

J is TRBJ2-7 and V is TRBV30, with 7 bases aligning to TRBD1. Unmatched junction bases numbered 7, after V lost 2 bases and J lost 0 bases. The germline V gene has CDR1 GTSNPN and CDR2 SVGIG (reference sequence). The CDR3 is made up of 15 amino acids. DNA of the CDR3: TGTGCCTGGAGTCCCGGACAGGAGAGCTCCTACGAGCAGTACTTC. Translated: CAWSPGQESSYEQYF.

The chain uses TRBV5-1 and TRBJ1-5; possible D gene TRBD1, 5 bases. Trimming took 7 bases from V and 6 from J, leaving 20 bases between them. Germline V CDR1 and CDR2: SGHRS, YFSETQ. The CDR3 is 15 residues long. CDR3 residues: CASPGGWTSGQPQHF. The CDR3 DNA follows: TGCGCCAGCCCGGGGGGATGGACCTCGGGTCAGCCCCAGCATTTT.

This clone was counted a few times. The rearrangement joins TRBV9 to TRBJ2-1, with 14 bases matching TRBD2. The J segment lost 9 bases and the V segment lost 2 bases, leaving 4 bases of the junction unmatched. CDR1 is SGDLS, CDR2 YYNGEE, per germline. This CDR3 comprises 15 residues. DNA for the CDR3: TGTGCCAGCAGCGTCGGGACTAGCGGGAGTGGTGAGCAGTTCTTC. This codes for CASSVGTSGSGEQFF.

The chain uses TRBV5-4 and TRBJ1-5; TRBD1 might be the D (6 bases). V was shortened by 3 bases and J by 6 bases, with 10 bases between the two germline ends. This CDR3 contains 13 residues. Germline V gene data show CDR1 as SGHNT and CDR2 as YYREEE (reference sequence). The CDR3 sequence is CASSWDIGQPQHF. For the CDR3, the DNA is TGTGCCAGCAGCTGGGACATAGGTCAGCCCCAGCATTTT.